These 22 T cell receptor beta chains came from one sample sequenced in a study of OX40 agonist ivuxolimab in advanced cancers. Generated by immunoSEQ multiplex PCR, the TCRdb table keeps only in-frame clones and is missing some. The data contain tens of thousands of clones, 92% of them singletons. The sequenced sample was CD4+ or CD8+ T cells sorted from blood, obtained in a trial of the OX40 agonist ivuxolimab. The receptors shown here come from an adult with an advanced solid tumor such as melanoma, head and neck, liver or kidney cancer.

DNA of the CDR3: TGTGCCAGTAGGGTGCCGGGGAGCTCCTATAATTCACCCCTCCACTTT. Translated, it gives CASRVPGSSYNSPLHF. V usage is TRBV19 and J usage is TRBJ1-6; D gene unclear. V gave up 6 bases and J gave up 0 bases, with 12 bases separating them. CDR3 size: 16 residues. The germline CDR1 and CDR2 sequences are LNHDA and SQIVND (reference sequence).

The rearrangement links TRBV6-6 to TRBJ2-2; D call uncertain. Germline loops: CDR1 MNHNY, CDR2 SVGAGI (reference sequence). V lost 5 bases and J 6 bases, leaving 10 bases between the germline ends. The CDR3 runs to 13 residues. The CDR3 bases are TGTGCCAGCAGTGGGATGGTCCCCGGGGAGCTGTTTTTT. This gives the protein CASSGMVPGELFF.

The V call is TRBV29-1, the J call TRBJ2-3; D may be TRBD1 or TRBD2 (6 bases each). The CDR3 has 12 residues. Germline V gives CDR1 SQVTM, CDR2 ANQGSEA. V lost 8 bases and J lost 2, with 11 bases in between. The CDR3 nucleotides are TGCAGCTTCACGGGGGCCACAGATACGCAGTATTTT. The encoded protein is CSFTGATDTQYF.

The CDR3 sequence is CAISATGTNQGNEQFF. CDR3 nucleotides: TGTGCCATCAGTGCAACCGGGACTAACCAGGGGAATGAGCAGTTCTTC. V is TRBV10-3 and J is TRBJ2-1; D might be TRBD2 (7 bases). V was clipped by 4 bases and J by 7 bases, with 20 bases between them. Per the germline V gene, CDR1 is ENHRY and CDR2 is SYGVKD. The CDR3 spans 16 residues.

The chain carries TRBV6-1 and TRBJ2-5; no definite D call. The V gene's germline CDR1 is MNHNS and CDR2 SASEGT. The CDR3 has 14 residues. V dropped 4 bases and J dropped 5 bases, with 14 bases sitting between them. The chain's CDR3 is CASSAALGWETQYF. The CDR3 DNA is TGTGCCAGCAGTGCGGCCTTAGGTTGGGAGACCCAGTACTTC.

V gene TRBV5-1 combines with J gene TRBJ1-2; 9 nucleotides align to TRBD1. The CDR3 consists of 16 residues. The germline V gene has CDR1 SGHRS and CDR2 YFSETQ. V shed 2 bases and J 6 bases; nucleotides not matched to a gene: 11. The CDR3 here is CASSLGTYRGPDGYTF. Written as DNA, the CDR3 is TGCGCCAGCAGCTTAGGTACTTACAGGGGGCCCGATGGCTACACCTTC.

This clone has a handful of counts. This chain uses TRBV6-1 with TRBJ1-5; D is possibly TRBD1 (5 bases). V was cut by 3 bases and J by 2 bases, with 11 bases left in between. The germline gives CDR1 MNHNS, CDR2 SASEGT. The CDR3 consists of 15 residues. CDR3 in amino acids: CASSDGRVRNQPQHF. CDR3 sequence (DNA): TGTGCCAGCAGTGACGGCAGGGTTCGCAATCAGCCCCAGCATTTT.

The rearrangement joins TRBV6-5 to TRBJ1-2, with a tentative D call TRBD1 (5 bases). The CDR3 length is 14 residues. The V end was cut by 4 bases, the J end by 0 bases, with 9 bases between. Germline values: CDR1 MNHEY, CDR2 SVGAGI. The CDR3, as DNA: TGTGCCAGCAGTTCCCGGGGGTCTAACTATGGCTACACCTTC. Protein sequence: CASSSRGSNYGYTF.

CDR3 amino acids: CASSLARTDGSRAFF. The CDR3 coding sequence is TGTGCCAGCAGCTTGGCCCGTACAGATGGGAGTCGAGCTTTCTTT. The chain joins TRBV5-4 to TRBJ1-1; D remains ambiguous. The CDR3 is made up of 15 amino acids. Germline V lookup: CDR1 SGHNT, CDR2 YYREEE (reference sequence). V was shortened by 0 bases and J by 10 bases, with 19 bases between the two germline ends.

The chain employs TRBV5-1 and TRBJ2-7; 7 bases map to TRBD1. CDR1 is SGHRS and CDR2 is YFSETQ in the germline V gene. The CDR3 is 17 amino acids. V lost 0 bases and J lost 1; bases outside the gene matches: 10. In DNA, the CDR3 is TGCGCCAGCAGCTTGGATTCGGGTCCCAGGGGGTCCTACGAGCAGTACTTC. Its translation: CASSLDSGPRGSYEQYF.

The chain links TRBV6-5 to TRBJ1-2; D is unclear. Germline values: CDR1 MNHEY, CDR2 SVGAGI. V dropped 5 bases and J dropped 5 bases, with 12 bases sitting between them. This CDR3 has 13 residues. This CDR3 is CASSVDMKYGYTF. The CDR3, as DNA: TGTGCCAGCAGTGTAGACATGAAATATGGCTACACCTTC.

This chain uses TRBV7-8 with TRBJ2-2; 8 nucleotides match TRBD2. V gave up 4 bases and J gave up 5 bases; unmatched junction bases: 3. Per germline, CDR1 SGHVS and CDR2 FQNEAQ. This CDR3 is 14 amino acids long. The CDR3: CASSSGTSTGELFF. Here the CDR3 DNA reads TGTGCCAGCAGCTCCGGGACTAGTACCGGGGAGCTGTTTTTT.

The chain carries TRBV6-6 and TRBJ2-7; D is perhaps TRBD1 or TRBD2 (5 bases each). The germline V and J ends were trimmed by 0 bases and 5 bases, with 8 bases remaining between them. CDR3 size: 13 residues. Germline V lookup: CDR1 MNHNY, CDR2 SVGAGI (reference sequence). In DNA, the CDR3 is TGTGCCAGCAGTTACTCAAGGGGACACGAGCAGTACTTC. Its protein is CASSYSRGHEQYF.

The V call is TRBV28, the J call TRBJ2-7, with 9 bases fitting TRBD2. The germline CDR1 and CDR2 sequences are MDHEN and SYDVKM. The junction had 11 bases not matched to a gene; V was cut back by 2 bases and J by 0 bases. CDR3 size: 18 residues. The CDR3 coding sequence is TGTGCCAGCAGTTTACTTCTTACGACTAGCGGAAACTCCTACGAGCAGTACTTC. Protein sequence: CASSLLLTTSGNSYEQYF.

J is TRBJ2-1 and V is TRBV5-1; TRBD1 aligns across 12 bases. CDR3 size: 16 residues. Germline V gives CDR1 SGHRS, CDR2 YFSETQ. Trimming removed 4 bases from V and 7 bases from J; junction bases left unmatched: 9. CDR3 in amino acids: CASSPTVGQGANEQFF. The CDR3 DNA sequence: TGCGCCAGCAGCCCGACCGTGGGACAGGGGGCGAATGAGCAGTTCTTC.

V usage is TRBV19 and J usage is TRBJ2-3; D call uncertain. The CDR3 is 15 amino acids. The V gene's germline CDR1 is LNHDA and CDR2 SQIVND (reference sequence). Trimming left V 4 bases short and J 4 bases short, with 15 bases between. The CDR3 sequence: CASSKASAQSDTQYF. For the CDR3, the DNA is TGTGCCAGTAGTAAGGCATCTGCTCAGTCAGATACGCAGTATTTT. The full variable domain, in which reference TRBV19 and TRBJ2-3 provide the parts outside the CDR3, is DGGITQSPKYLFRKEGQNVTLSCEQNLNHDAMYWYRQDPGQGLRLIYYSQIVNDFQKGDIAEGYSVSREKKESFPLTVTSAQKNPTAFYLCASSKASAQSDTQYFGPGTRLTVL.

The chain couples TRBV6-4 to TRBJ1-1, with D perhaps matching TRBD1 (5 bases). Germline values: CDR1 MRHNA, CDR2 SNTAGT. V was shortened by 9 bases and J by 1 base, with 12 bases between the two germline ends. This CDR3 is built from 13 residues. As DNA, the CDR3 is TGTGCCAGTGGTGGGGGGAAGAACACTGAAGCTTTCTTT. Its translation is CASGGGKNTEAFF.

The gene calls are TRBV5-4 and TRBJ2-3, with D possibly TRBD1 on 5 matching bases. CDR1 and CDR2 from the germline V gene are SGHNT and YYREEE (reference sequence). The CDR3 contains 16 residues. Trimming cost V 0 bases and J 0 bases, with 11 bases left between them. The CDR3 sequence: CASSLDRNPSTDTQYF. The CDR3 region has the DNA TGTGCCAGCAGCTTGGACAGGAACCCTAGCACAGATACGCAGTATTTT.

V and J are TRBV5-1 and TRBJ2-1; 8 bases agree with TRBD2. The CDR3 is 16 amino acids. Germline V gives CDR1 SGHRS, CDR2 YFSETQ. Losses at the gene ends were 4 bases for V and 4 bases for J; bases not matched to a gene: 10. The CDR3 bases are TGCGCCAGCAGCCCGGGGGGGGCCGCCACATACAATGAGCAGTTCTTC. This encodes CASSPGGAATYNEQFF.

This clone was recorded once. V is TRBV19 and J is TRBJ2-2, with TRBD1 identical over 9 bases. The CDR3 is made up of 16 amino acids. CDR1 is LNHDA, CDR2 SQIVND, per germline (reference sequence). Trimming at V came to 5 bases and at J to 2 bases, leaving 6 bases not matched to a gene. CDR3 coding DNA: TGTGCCAGTAGTTCATGGACAGGGGTAAACACCGGGGAGCTGTTTTTT. Protein sequence: CASSSWTGVNTGELFF. The entire variable domain, with the rest obtained from reference TRBV19 and TRBJ2-2, is as follows: DGGITQSPKYLFRKEGQNVTLSCEQNLNHDAMYWYRQDPGQGLRLIYYSQIVNDFQKGDIAEGYSVSREKKESFPLTVTSAQKNPTAFYLCASSSWTGVNTGELFFGEGSRLTVL.

The chain has TRBV6-1 and TRBJ2-5, with D possibly being TRBD2 (5 bases). Germline V gives CDR1 MNHNS, CDR2 SASEGT. Trimming pared 7 bases from V and 1 base from J, leaving 10 bases between. This CDR3 spans 13 amino acids. The chain's CDR3 is CASTSSAQETQYF. CDR3 DNA: TGTGCCAGCACTAGTAGCGCCCAAGAGACCCAGTACTTC.

The CDR3 DNA reads TGTGCCAGCAGACAGGGATCGGATAGCAATCAGCCCCAGCATTTT. Translation gives CASRQGSDSNQPQHF. The genes are TRBV6-5 and TRBJ1-5; TRBD1 might be the D (6 bases). The germline V gene has CDR1 MNHEY and CDR2 SVGAGI. CDR3 size: 15 residues. V was shortened by 6 bases and J by 0 bases, with 12 bases between the two germline ends.